This entry describes one TCR beta chain. Its antigen specificity is not known. One base away there is no much larger clone; base qualities are not given. The sample belongs to a study of blood T cell repertoires in COVID-19 (dated by TCRdb to between 2020 and 2021). With respect to the entire study: The collaborator samples originated in the United States, Italy and Spain and spanned the acute and convalescent phases of COVID-19. A de-identified subject ID, COVID-19 status, age in years and sex were almost always included in the sample metadata. Deeply sampled blood TCRbeta repertoires from subjects exposed to, actively infected with, or recovered from COVID-19 were included in the dataset. Samples came from the ongoing ImmuneRACE study (first 160 participants) plus 1,254 subjects from 6 global collaborators. The material from the prospective study consisted of cDNA or gDNA derived from T cells, B-cell-depleted T cells, or PBMCs. The repertoires were made available in a free public database intended to serve as a resource for research on the immune response to SARS-CoV-2. Where available, HLA class I and class II types were obtained from metadata supplied by the sample provider rather than from assay-based typing. What the study reported, not specific to this receptor: The quantity of clinical and demographic metadata differed by source and by participant and was supplied without curation.

The immunoSEQ Assay, a bias-controlled multiplex PCR, was used to amplify TCRbeta CDR3 regions from genomic DNA. The paper's data handling went like this. The number of nucleated cells in each sample was estimated by amplification of reference gene primers within the assay. To quantify the absolute abundance of each unique TCRbeta CDR3 rearrangement, sequence reads were collapsed and filtered. For each sample, productive Simpson clonality was calculated as the square root of Simpson's diversity index over productive rearrangements. The clones in this table, taken by TCRdb from immuneACCESS, are in-frame only. Not every clone is retained; where verified, under half of the shortfall comes from an unresolved V gene, and the cause of the rest is unknown. V and J calls and clone size are copied from that table; D and trimming were computed from the DNA. The sample data list about 130,000 clones, and less than 90% of these were observed just once. The ten largest clones capture 15% to 20% of the sample.

Trimming takes 5 bases off V and 8 bases off J; junction bases not matched to a gene: 7. Looking up the germline V gene (reference sequence) yields CDR1 SEHNR and CDR2 FQNEAQ. The CDR3 goes from the cysteine to the phenylalanine over 13 residues. Of the read, only the CDR3 DNA is kept; its 39 bases are in frame from base 1. In the prospective study, participants were roughly 18 to 95 years old, resided in about two dozen geographic areas of the United States, and were enrolled through a virtual design. In the prospective study, participants were assigned to cohorts based on the clinical history participants reported in a screening survey and a study questionnaire. Recovered participants in ImmuneRACE Cohort 3 were defined by two consecutive negative NP/OP PCR tests, clearance by a healthcare professional, or resolution of symptoms. In the prospective study, mobile phlebotomists collected whole blood, serum and a nasopharyngeal or oropharyngeal swab from each participant. Participants in the prospective study had the option to provide additional blood draws and questionnaires over a roughly 2-month period. Before DNA extraction, blood samples from the prospective study were shipped at room temperature or frozen.

Here the chain combines TRBV7-9 and TRBJ1-2; the central 8 bases match TRBD1. This receptor was identified in a man aged 30 to 45 who had recovered from COVID-19. Material: PBMCs or T cells enriched from blood (not recorded which). CDR3 reads: CASSPRDRGGYTF. The DNA sequence is as follows: TGTGCCAGCAGCCCGAGAGACAGGGGAGGCTACACCTTC.